This T cell receptor (beta chain) was captured in a study of metastatic and nonmetastatic thyroid tumors. None of the patients had undergone any treatment ahead of thyroid surgery. Concerning this clone: Its target is not known.

Broader study findings: In blood and tumor, TCR beta diversity was reportedly significantly higher in malignant thyroid tumors than in benign nodules.

The CDR3 loop spans 16 amino acids. The junction had 7 bases not matched to a gene; V was cut back by 3 bases and J by 1 base. Germline V gene data show CDR1 as SGHNT and CDR2 as YYREEE (reference sequence). In the original workflow: The study built a papillary thyroid cancer distant-metastasis classifier from CDR3 differences across clinicopathological groups. MiXCR was used by TCRdb to re-call the PCR reads. The authors' filters were not applied to this entry. The sample records approximately 24,000 clones, 20% to 25% being singletons. J is TRBJ2-4 and V is TRBV5-4, with 7 positions matching TRBD2. This sequence originates from a male donor with papillary thyroid cancer or a benign thyroid nodule (not recorded which). Some clones in this sample may be carry-over from other donors' samples. The material sequenced was blood. DNA of the CDR3: TGTGCCAGCAGCTGGGGCGGGAGTGGGGCCAAAAACATTCAGTACTTC. Translated: CASSWGGSGAKNIQYF.